This T cell receptor (beta chain) appears in the sequencing data of a study of shared clonotypes between healthy human individuals. A note on this clone: Its antigen is still unknown.

Broader study findings: Among a few donors, approximately 5.4% of naive CD4 clonotypes were found in common.

As originally analysed: There were no quality scores in the junction-only immunoSEQ sequences, so filtering differed. Repertoires were generated with immunoSEQ multiplex PCR, while TCRdb's copy carries only in-frame clones and drops some. That table furnishes V, J and clone size, whereas the DNA furnished D and trimming. Among about 2.4 million clones listed, roughly 93% were seen once. Within Nashville, Tennessee resided all donors, each a Caucasian adult. This clonotype originated in a man aged 18 to 30 in good health. Some clones in this sample may be carry-over from other donors' samples. The material sequenced was naive CD4+ T cells from PBMCs. The subset was: CD45RA+ positively selected.

This chain's CDR3 is CASSTDKGGYTF. CDR3 in DNA: TGTGCCAGCAGCACCGATAAGGGGGGCTACACCTTC. The J gene is TRBJ1-2, the V gene TRBV2; possibly TRBD1 for D (5 bases). Trimming stripped 6 bases from V and 8 bases from J, with 13 bases between. CDR3 length: 12 amino acids. CDR1 and CDR2 (germline): SNHLY, FYNNEI.